A selection of T cell receptor beta chains follows, all from one sample in a study of Graves' ophthalmopathy and Graves' hyperthyroidism. TCRdb reprocessed the multiplex PCR reads via MiXCR and lists one record per CDR3 protein. The sample lists around 1,000,000 distinct CDR3 sequences; approximately 35% were seen once. Material for sequencing was peripheral blood or thyroid tissue (not recorded which). These receptors all stem from an adult man with Graves' hyperthyroidism. CDR3s include the opening cysteine and the closing phenylalanine or tryptophan. Each record gives: J gene, V gene, clone size, D gene, CDR3 DNA, CDR3 protein. The D gene is left open where the match is weak. Clone sizes are given selectively: once, few, many, or a class where the clone is expanded.

j_gene: TRBJ2-5; v_gene: TRBV12-3/TRBV12-4; abundance: many; d_gene: TRBD1; CDR3nt: TGTGCCAGCAGCTTGGGACAGATCCAAGAGACCCAGTACTTC; CDR3aa: CASSLGQIQETQYF
j_gene: TRBJ2-7; v_gene: TRBV20-1; abundance: -; d_gene: TRBD2; CDR3nt: TGCAGTGCTCAAGTGGTAGCGGGAGTGGGTTCCTACGAGCAGTACTTC; CDR3aa: CSAQVVAGVGSYEQYF
j_gene: TRBJ1-5; v_gene: TRBV14; abundance: many; d_gene: -; CDR3nt: TGTGCCAGCAGCCATCGGGGGAATAATCAGCCCCAGCATTTT; CDR3aa: CASSHRGNNQPQHF
j_gene: TRBJ2-2; v_gene: TRBV2; abundance: few; d_gene: -; CDR3nt: TGTGCCAGCAGTGAAAACGCCGCGAACACCGGGGAGCTGTTTTTT; CDR3aa: CASSENAANTGELFF
j_gene: TRBJ2-7; v_gene: TRBV20-1; abundance: -; d_gene: -; CDR3nt: TGCAGTGCTAGAGATGGAGGTGGGGGGGGGCCAACTTACGAGCAGTACTTC; CDR3aa: CSARDGGGGGPTYEQYF
j_gene: TRBJ2-6; v_gene: TRBV29-1; abundance: -; d_gene: -; CDR3nt: TGCAGCGCCGAAGGCGACAGCGGAAGGACTTTC; CDR3aa: CSAEGDSGRTF
j_gene: TRBJ1-2; v_gene: TRBV11-2; abundance: once; d_gene: -; CDR3nt: TGTGCCAGCAGCTTAGGCCGGGGGGGTTACTATGGCTACACCTTC; CDR3aa: CASSLGRGGYYGYTF
j_gene: TRBJ1-5; v_gene: TRBV19; abundance: many; d_gene: -; CDR3nt: TGTGCCAGTAGCCCGGGACGGCGTCAGCCCCAGCATTTT; CDR3aa: CASSPGRRQPQHF
j_gene: TRBJ2-5; v_gene: TRBV9; abundance: few; d_gene: TRBD1; CDR3nt: TGTGCCAGCAGCGTGGGACAACAGGGGGCATGGGAGACCCAGTACTTC; CDR3aa: CASSVGQQGAWETQYF
j_gene: TRBJ1-2; v_gene: TRBV10-3; abundance: -; d_gene: -; CDR3nt: TGTGCCATCAGTGCGGTAGCGGGGGTTTGGGCAGAATACTATGGCTACACCTTC; CDR3aa: CAISAVAGVWAEYYGYTF
j_gene: TRBJ2-5; v_gene: TRBV20-1; abundance: -; d_gene: TRBD1; CDR3nt: TGCAGTGCCCCGGGACAGGGGGCGTCAGAGACCCAGTACTTC; CDR3aa: CSAPGQGASETQYF
j_gene: TRBJ1-6; v_gene: TRBV12-3/TRBV12-4; abundance: -; d_gene: -; CDR3nt: TGTGCCAGCAGACAGAGCTATAATTCACCCCTCCACTTT; CDR3aa: CASRQSYNSPLHF
j_gene: TRBJ2-7; v_gene: TRBV6-6; abundance: -; d_gene: -; CDR3nt: TGTGCCAGCAGTTTAGGACGGAACTACTACGAGCAGTACTTC; CDR3aa: CASSLGRNYYEQYF
j_gene: TRBJ1-6; v_gene: TRBV7-2; abundance: few; d_gene: -; CDR3nt: TGTGCCAGCAGCCGAATGGGGCTTCGGGATTCACCCCTCCACTTT; CDR3aa: CASSRMGLRDSPLHF
j_gene: TRBJ2-5; v_gene: TRBV12-3/TRBV12-4; abundance: -; d_gene: TRBD1; CDR3nt: TGTGCCAGCACCGCCCGGGACAGTTTCCAAGAGACCCAGTACTTC; CDR3aa: CASTARDSFQETQYF
j_gene: TRBJ1-2; v_gene: TRBV2; abundance: -; d_gene: TRBD1; CDR3nt: TGTGCCAGACTGGGGACAGCCAGGAGGGTTGGCTACACCTTC; CDR3aa: CARLGTARRVGYTF
j_gene: TRBJ2-2; v_gene: TRBV9; abundance: -; d_gene: -; CDR3nt: TGTGCCAGCAGCGACACTACGAACACCGGGGAGCTGTTTTTT; CDR3aa: CASSDTTNTGELFF
j_gene: TRBJ2-7; v_gene: TRBV11-2; abundance: -; d_gene: TRBD2; CDR3nt: TGTGCCAGCGGCCAAGGACTAGCGGAGACCTACGAGCAGTACTTC; CDR3aa: CASGQGLAETYEQYF
j_gene: TRBJ2-7; v_gene: TRBV20-1; abundance: -; d_gene: -; CDR3nt: TGCAGTGCTACAGCCTCGGACGGATTCGAACGATACGAGCAGTACTTC; CDR3aa: CSATASDGFERYEQYF
j_gene: TRBJ1-3; v_gene: TRBV7-9; abundance: many; d_gene: -; CDR3nt: TGTGCCAGCAGTTATACCGCTACTAGGTCTGGAAACACCATATATTTT; CDR3aa: CASSYTATRSGNTIYF
j_gene: TRBJ1-4; v_gene: TRBV7-2; abundance: many; d_gene: TRBD1; CDR3nt: TGTGCCAGCAGCTTAGCCGACAGGGAGAAGACTAATGAAAAACTGTTTTTT; CDR3aa: CASSLADREKTNEKLFF
j_gene: TRBJ2-7; v_gene: TRBV24-1; abundance: many; d_gene: -; CDR3nt: TGTGCCACCAGTGATTTGGGTGGCTCAAGAGCTCTTGGGGAGCAGTACTTC; CDR3aa: CATSDLGGSRALGEQYF
j_gene: TRBJ2-6; v_gene: TRBV20-1; abundance: many; d_gene: TRBD2; CDR3nt: TGCAGTGCTAAGGGTCGGGGAGGGCCTGGGGCCAACGTCCTGACTTTC; CDR3aa: CSAKGRGGPGANVLTF
j_gene: TRBJ2-5; v_gene: TRBV7-8; abundance: -; d_gene: TRBD2; CDR3nt: TGTGCCAGCAGCCCAAGAGCGGGGGCCCCACAAGAGACCCAGTACTTC; CDR3aa: CASSPRAGAPQETQYF
j_gene: TRBJ1-3; v_gene: TRBV20-1; abundance: few; d_gene: TRBD1; CDR3nt: TGCAGTGCGCCGACGACAGGGAAAGGAGGAAACACCATATATTTT; CDR3aa: CSAPTTGKGGNTIYF
j_gene: TRBJ1-4; v_gene: TRBV6-1; abundance: few; d_gene: -; CDR3nt: TGTGCCAGCAGGGGACGTTCCGGGGCTAATGAAAAACTGTTTTTT; CDR3aa: CASRGRSGANEKLFF
j_gene: TRBJ1-5; v_gene: TRBV12-3/TRBV12-4; abundance: -; d_gene: -; CDR3nt: TGTGCCAGCAGCCCAAGGTCAGGGGTCCAGCCCCAGCATTTT; CDR3aa: CASSPRSGVQPQHF
j_gene: TRBJ1-4; v_gene: TRBV12-3/TRBV12-4; abundance: few; d_gene: TRBD1; CDR3nt: TGTGCCAGCAGTTTTGGGACAGGCGGCGAAAAACTGTTTTTT; CDR3aa: CASSFGTGGEKLFF
j_gene: TRBJ2-2; v_gene: TRBV14; abundance: few; d_gene: TRBD1; CDR3nt: TGTGCCAGCAGCCATACCGGGACAGGGGGCACCGGGGAGCTGTTTTTT; CDR3aa: CASSHTGTGGTGELFF
j_gene: TRBJ2-5; v_gene: TRBV5-8; abundance: many; d_gene: -; CDR3nt: TGTGCCAGCAGCCCCAGGAGTGGGGAGACCCAGTACTTC; CDR3aa: CASSPRSGETQYF
j_gene: TRBJ1-2; v_gene: TRBV6-5; abundance: few; d_gene: TRBD1; CDR3nt: TGTGCCAGCAGTTACTCCCGAGACAGGGTAAATGGCTACACCTTC; CDR3aa: CASSYSRDRVNGYTF
j_gene: TRBJ1-1; v_gene: TRBV4-3; abundance: -; d_gene: -; CDR3nt: TGCGCCAGCAGCCAAGCAGACAACACTGAAGCTTTCTTT; CDR3aa: CASSQADNTEAFF
j_gene: TRBJ2-5; v_gene: TRBV2; abundance: many; d_gene: -; CDR3nt: TGTGCCAGCAGTGTTGGGGGTTCTCAAGAGACCCAGTACTTC; CDR3aa: CASSVGGSQETQYF
j_gene: TRBJ1-5; v_gene: TRBV20-1; abundance: -; d_gene: -; CDR3nt: TGCAGTGCTAGAGATTTCGCAAATCAGCCCCAGCATTTT; CDR3aa: CSARDFANQPQHF
j_gene: TRBJ1-4; v_gene: TRBV12-3/TRBV12-4; abundance: few; d_gene: -; CDR3nt: TGTGCCAGCAGACCGTCAGGGGTTGGAGAAAAACTGTTTTTT; CDR3aa: CASRPSGVGEKLFF
j_gene: TRBJ1-1; v_gene: TRBV29-1; abundance: many; d_gene: -; CDR3nt: TGCAGCGGTGGGGGGACGAACACTGAAGCTTTCTTT; CDR3aa: CSGGGTNTEAFF
j_gene: TRBJ2-7; v_gene: TRBV29-1; abundance: -; d_gene: TRBD1; CDR3nt: TGCAGCGGTGCAGGGGGTGAGCAGTACTTC; CDR3aa: CSGAGGEQYF
j_gene: TRBJ1-1; v_gene: TRBV20-1; abundance: few; d_gene: -; CDR3nt: TGCAGTGCTAGCAAGGGGACGTTAGCTAAGCATGGTTTCTTT; CDR3aa: CSASKGTLAKHGFF
j_gene: TRBJ1-4; v_gene: TRBV6-2/TRBV6-3; abundance: few; d_gene: TRBD1; CDR3nt: TGTGCCAGCACTTGGACAGGAAACAATGAAAAACTGTTTTTT; CDR3aa: CASTWTGNNEKLFF
j_gene: TRBJ2-7; v_gene: TRBV15; abundance: -; d_gene: -; CDR3nt: TGTGCCACCAGCCGAAGGGGGTTAAGCGCCTACGAGCAGTACTTC; CDR3aa: CATSRRGLSAYEQYF
j_gene: TRBJ1-2; v_gene: TRBV19; abundance: -; d_gene: -; CDR3nt: TGTGCCAGTAGGGACAGAAGCGATGGCTACACCTTC; CDR3aa: CASRDRSDGYTF
j_gene: TRBJ2-5; v_gene: TRBV5-1; abundance: many; d_gene: -; CDR3nt: TGTGCCAGCAGCCGCGACAGGAAAGAGACCCAGTACTTC; CDR3aa: CASSRDRKETQYF
j_gene: TRBJ2-6; v_gene: TRBV19; abundance: -; d_gene: -; CDR3nt: TGTGCCAGCAAGTTAGAGGGGACCGCTGGGGCCAACGTCCTGACTTTC; CDR3aa: CASKLEGTAGANVLTF
j_gene: TRBJ1-5; v_gene: TRBV12-3/TRBV12-4; abundance: few; d_gene: TRBD1; CDR3nt: TGTGCCAGCAGTCCCCCCAGGGACAGTCAGCCCCAGCATTTT; CDR3aa: CASSPPRDSQPQHF
j_gene: TRBJ2-2; v_gene: TRBV15; abundance: many; d_gene: TRBD1; CDR3nt: TGTGCCACCAGCAGCGGGACAGGCGGGACTTATGAGCTGTTTTTT; CDR3aa: CATSSGTGGTYELFF
j_gene: TRBJ2-5; v_gene: TRBV5-8; abundance: -; d_gene: -; CDR3nt: TGTGCCAGCTGCCTTAATGGGGGGCCAGAGACCCAGTACTTC; CDR3aa: CASCLNGGPETQYF
j_gene: TRBJ2-5; v_gene: TRBV6-5; abundance: many; d_gene: -; CDR3nt: TGTGCCAGCAGTACCCAGGCGACCCAGTACTTC; CDR3aa: CASSTQATQYF
j_gene: TRBJ2-7; v_gene: TRBV24-1; abundance: -; d_gene: TRBD2; CDR3nt: TGTGCCACCAGTGACCCCGGGACTAGCGGCTACGCGCAGTACTTC; CDR3aa: CATSDPGTSGYAQYF
j_gene: TRBJ1-2; v_gene: TRBV7-2; abundance: many; d_gene: -; CDR3nt: TGTGCCAGCAACCCCCAGTGGGGATCTGATGGCTACACCTTC; CDR3aa: CASNPQWGSDGYTF
j_gene: TRBJ1-2; v_gene: TRBV11-2; abundance: many; d_gene: TRBD1; CDR3nt: TGTGCCAGCAGCTCGGGACCGGGACAGAAATTC; CDR3aa: CASSSGPGQKF
j_gene: TRBJ2-5; v_gene: TRBV29-1; abundance: -; d_gene: TRBD1; CDR3nt: TGCAGCGTTGATTCGGGACAGGGTGTGGAGACCCAGTACTTC; CDR3aa: CSVDSGQGVETQYF
j_gene: TRBJ1-5; v_gene: TRBV29-1; abundance: many; d_gene: -; CDR3nt: TGCAGCGCTGGAGACAAAGCAAAGGGGCAGCCCCAGCATTTT; CDR3aa: CSAGDKAKGQPQHF
j_gene: TRBJ2-7; v_gene: TRBV12-3/TRBV12-4; abundance: many; d_gene: -; CDR3nt: TGTGCCAGCTCCCGTCCCAGGGGCTCCTACGAGCAGTACTTC; CDR3aa: CASSRPRGSYEQYF
j_gene: TRBJ1-5; v_gene: TRBV2; abundance: many; d_gene: -; CDR3nt: TGTGCCAGCAGTGAACAGGCAGGTAATCAGCCCCAGCATTTT; CDR3aa: CASSEQAGNQPQHF
j_gene: TRBJ2-7; v_gene: TRBV6-1; abundance: few; d_gene: TRBD2; CDR3nt: TGTGCCAGCAGTGAAGCGATGACAGGACCGACTAGCGTGAACGAGCAGTACTTC; CDR3aa: CASSEAMTGPTSVNEQYF
j_gene: TRBJ1-1; v_gene: TRBV5-8; abundance: few; d_gene: TRBD1; CDR3nt: TGTGCCAGCAGCTTAAATTACCGGGACAGGAGACTGAACACTGAAGCTTTCTTT; CDR3aa: CASSLNYRDRRLNTEAFF
j_gene: TRBJ2-7; v_gene: TRBV5-1; abundance: many; d_gene: -; CDR3nt: TGCGCCAGCAGCTGGACCGGGTCAGGTGGATACGAGCAGTACTTC; CDR3aa: CASSWTGSGGYEQYF
j_gene: TRBJ2-5; v_gene: TRBV5-1; abundance: few; d_gene: -; CDR3nt: TGCGCCAGCAGCTTGGCCATTTGGCAGGGCCAAGAGACCCAGTACTTC; CDR3aa: CASSLAIWQGQETQYF
j_gene: TRBJ1-5; v_gene: TRBV20-1; abundance: -; d_gene: TRBD1; CDR3nt: TGCAGTGCCGGGACAGGGGATGGGGGTCAGCCCCAGCATTTT; CDR3aa: CSAGTGDGGQPQHF